The clone carrying this TCR beta chain was recorded many times. Its target is not known. These data belong to a study of shared clonotypes between healthy human individuals. The CDR3 loop spans 15 amino acids. V was pared by 5 bases and J by 4 bases, with 7 bases of the junction left unmatched. Germline CDR1 reads SGHNT; CDR2 reads YYREEE (reference sequence). The naive CD8 subset, CD45RO-negative cells positively selected for CCR7, excluded terminally differentiated effector memory CD45RA+ cells. TCRdb's copy holds only in-frame clones and misses some; the assay was immunoSEQ multiplex PCR. Of approximately 810,000 clones in the sample, about 92% are singletons; the top ten hold more than 20%. Study-wide results and caveats: The sole specimen, blood, was sampled, and tissue repertoires likely differ.

The sequencing sample was made of naive CD8+ T cells sorted from blood. J is TRBJ2-3 and V is TRBV5-4; 10 bases align to TRBD2. This clonotype originated in a man in his thirties or forties in good health. The CDR3 here is CASRRTSGMADTQYF. CDR3 DNA: TGTGCCAGCAGAAGAACTAGCGGGATGGCAGATACGCAGTATTTT.